The next 8 T cell receptor beta chains were all read from a single sample in a study of T cells in Graves' hyperthyroidism and ophthalmopathy (dated by TCRdb to the late 2010s). Library preparation employed multiplex PCR. Sequencing was carried out with an Illumina HiSeq 2000. TCR beta CDR3 regions were amplified from RNA transcripts. For the first round of RT-PCR on the TCR CDR3, the HTBI primer set was used together with the Qiagen OneStep RT-PCR kit. TCRdb applied fastp at Q25 and MiXCR to the public reads, then kept only in-frame beta chains. Rows with a matching CDR3 protein are joined into one entry that keeps the most common DNA and genes. Across this sample there are approximately 690,000 distinct CDR3 sequences, with less than 25% seen only once. The ten biggest clones cover about 35% of the sample. Sequenced material: blood. The receptors were gathered from a man in his thirties or forties with Graves' ophthalmopathy.

This clonotype came up many times. The J gene is TRBJ1-1, the V gene TRBV18, with no clear D. Trimming cost V 8 bases and J 4 bases, with 17 bases left between them. CDR1 and CDR2 from the germline V gene are KGHSH and LQKENI. CDR3 size: 14 residues. The CDR3 reads CASTEWDVATEAFF. The CDR3 DNA reads as TGTGCCAGCACAGAATGGGATGTGGCCACTGAAGCTTTCTTT.

The chain couples TRBV10-2 to TRBJ2-7; 7 nucleotides line up with TRBD2. The germline V gene encodes CDR1 WSHSY and CDR2 SAAADI. The CDR3 spans 16 residues. The junction had 12 bases not matched to a gene; V was cut back by 4 bases and J by 3 bases. CDR3 loop: CASSGGPVGGGYEQYF. CDR3 in DNA: TGCGCCAGCAGTGGGGGTCCTGTGGGCGGGGGCTACGAGCAGTACTTC.

This clonotype showed up just a few times. This chain joins TRBV20-1 and TRBJ2-7, with 9 nucleotides matching TRBD1. This CDR3 has 13 residues. Germline lookup yields CDR1 DFQATT and CDR2 SNEGSKA (reference sequence). With V trimmed by 3 bases and J by 4 bases, 4 bases remained unmatched. CDR3 sequence (DNA): TGCAGTGCTAGGGTCGGGACAGGGTACGAGCAGTACTTC. As protein: CSARVGTGYEQYF.

This clonotype was seen a handful of times. CDR3 nucleotides: TGTGCCAGCACCCGGGGGTCTATCTATGGCTACACCTTC. This encodes CASTRGSIYGYTF. This chain uses TRBV6-1 with TRBJ1-2; D might be TRBD1 (5 bases). Germline V gene data show CDR1 as MNHNS and CDR2 as SASEGT. The CDR3 is 13 residues long. V was trimmed by 7 bases and J by 4 bases, leaving 13 bases between them.

This clonotype was counted many times. The chain has TRBV7-9 and TRBJ2-3; D unresolved. Germline loops: CDR1 SEHNR, CDR2 FQNEAQ (reference sequence). Trimming cost V 4 bases and J 2 bases, with 10 bases left between them. This CDR3 has 14 amino acids. For the CDR3, the DNA is TGTGCCAGCAGCTCCCCCTATTACACAGATACGCAGTATTTT. Translation gives CASSSPYYTDTQYF.

Ten or more counts support this clonotype. The genes are TRBV20-1 and TRBJ1-5; possible D gene TRBD1, 6 bases. Germline CDR1 and CDR2: DFQATT and SNEGSKA (reference sequence). Trimming took off 2 bases at V and 4 bases at J, with 6 bases between the two ends. This CDR3 region has 12 residues. The CDR3 coding sequence is TGCAGTGCTAGACAGGGGAATCAGCCCCAGCATTTT. Translated, it gives CSARQGNQPQHF.

This clonotype was seen a handful of times. The rearrangement joins TRBV28 to TRBJ1-4; D might be TRBD1 (6 bases). The germline V gene has CDR1 MDHEN and CDR2 SYDVKM. The V end lost 5 bases, the J end lost 8 bases, and 15 bases lay between the germline ends. The CDR3 is 14 amino acids. DNA of the CDR3: TGTGCCAGCAGTACCTACCTACAGGGAGAAAAACTGTTTTTT. Translation gives CASSTYLQGEKLFF. Filled out from reference TRBV28 and TRBJ1-4, the complete variable domain reads DVKVTQSSRYLVKRTGEKVFLECVQDMDHENMFWYRQDPGLGLRLIYFSYDVKMKEKGDIPEGYSVSREKKERFSLILESASTNQTSMYLCASSTYLQGEKLFFGSGTQLSVL.

This chain joins TRBV11-2 and TRBJ1-1; possible D gene TRBD1, 5 bases. This CDR3 has 16 amino acids. CDR1 and CDR2 (germline): SGHAT, FQNNGV. V lost 3 bases to trimming and J lost 0 bases, with 14 bases between them. The CDR3 DNA is TGTGCCAGCAGCTTTAGGGCCCGGGGGGTGAACACTGAAGCTTTCTTT. It specifies CASSFRARGVNTEAFF.